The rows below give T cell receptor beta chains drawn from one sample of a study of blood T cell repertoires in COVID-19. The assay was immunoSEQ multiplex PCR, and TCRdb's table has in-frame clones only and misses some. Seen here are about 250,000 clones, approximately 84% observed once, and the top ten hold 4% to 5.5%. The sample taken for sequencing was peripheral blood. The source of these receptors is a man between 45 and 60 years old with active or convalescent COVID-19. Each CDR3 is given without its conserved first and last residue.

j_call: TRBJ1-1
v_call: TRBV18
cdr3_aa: ASSRLGGANTEAF

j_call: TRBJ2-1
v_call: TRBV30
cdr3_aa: AWISGGLEQF

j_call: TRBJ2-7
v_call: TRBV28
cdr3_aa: ASRLTGDSYEQY

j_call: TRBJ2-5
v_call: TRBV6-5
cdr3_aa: ASSVKTGVGETQY

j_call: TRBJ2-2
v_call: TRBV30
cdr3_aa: AWSQRSGELF

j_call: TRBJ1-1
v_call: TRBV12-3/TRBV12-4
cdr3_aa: ASSPIEGMAF

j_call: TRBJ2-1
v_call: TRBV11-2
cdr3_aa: ASRATGTDTMKQF

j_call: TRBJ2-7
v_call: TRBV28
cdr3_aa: ASLKTLSYEQY

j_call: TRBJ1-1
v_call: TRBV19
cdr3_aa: ASSIDPGTEAF

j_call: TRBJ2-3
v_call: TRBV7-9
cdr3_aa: ASSLGGTITDTQY

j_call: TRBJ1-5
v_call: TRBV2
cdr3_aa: ASSGQGRWPQH

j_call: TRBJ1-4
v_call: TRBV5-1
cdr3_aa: ASSEGQYNEKLF

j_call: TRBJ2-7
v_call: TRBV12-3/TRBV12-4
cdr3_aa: ASSRLDEQY

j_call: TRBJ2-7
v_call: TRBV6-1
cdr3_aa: ASSESSLSYEQY

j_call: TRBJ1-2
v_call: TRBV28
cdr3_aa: ASSLIGARGYT

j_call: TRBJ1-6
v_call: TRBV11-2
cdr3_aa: ASSLVGGEGSPLH

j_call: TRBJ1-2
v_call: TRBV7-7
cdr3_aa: ASSLDLVWRNYGYT

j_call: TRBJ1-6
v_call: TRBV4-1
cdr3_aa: ASSQGGQGNSPLH

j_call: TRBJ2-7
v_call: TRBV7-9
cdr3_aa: ASSLGAGDRDEQY

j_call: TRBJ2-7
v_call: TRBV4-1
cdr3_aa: ASSQGLAYSYEQY

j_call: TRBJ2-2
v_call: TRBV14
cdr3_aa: ASSQDKASGGRGELF

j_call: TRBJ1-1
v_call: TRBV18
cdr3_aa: ASSPSGRAEAF

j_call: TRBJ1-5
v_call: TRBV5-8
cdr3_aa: ASSLRTGIGSLLGSQPQH

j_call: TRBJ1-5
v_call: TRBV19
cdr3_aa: ASSIGRVDQPQH

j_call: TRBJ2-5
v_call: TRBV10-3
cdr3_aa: AISESRVQETQY

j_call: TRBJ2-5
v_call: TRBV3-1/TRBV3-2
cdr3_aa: ASSLRGVQETQY

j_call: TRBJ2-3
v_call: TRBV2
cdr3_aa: ASSGVSGVHTDTQY

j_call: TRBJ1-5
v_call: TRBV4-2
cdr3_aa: ASSQDRPAGQPQH

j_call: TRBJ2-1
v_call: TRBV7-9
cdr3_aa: ASSSPTSGALNEQF

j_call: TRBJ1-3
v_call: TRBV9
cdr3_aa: ASSSSAGNTIY

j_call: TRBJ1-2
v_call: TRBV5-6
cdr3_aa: ASSLGRILYYGYT

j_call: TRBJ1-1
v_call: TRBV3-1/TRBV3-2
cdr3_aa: ASSPREGETEAF

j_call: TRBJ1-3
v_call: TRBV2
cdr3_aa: ASTLDRGSGNTIY

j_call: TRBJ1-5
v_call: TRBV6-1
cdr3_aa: ASSSGTGGNQPQH

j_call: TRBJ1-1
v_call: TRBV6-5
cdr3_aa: ASSSPRREKNTEAF

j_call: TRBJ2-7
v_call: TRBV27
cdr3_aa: APRDSSYEQY

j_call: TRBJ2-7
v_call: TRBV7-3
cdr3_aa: ASSLHRGSEQY

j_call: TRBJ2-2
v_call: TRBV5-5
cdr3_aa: ASSLTGTGGQHTGELF

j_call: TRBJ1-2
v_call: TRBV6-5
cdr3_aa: ASSPPGRKYGYT

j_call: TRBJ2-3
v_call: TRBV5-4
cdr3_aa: ASSFPHGTDTQY

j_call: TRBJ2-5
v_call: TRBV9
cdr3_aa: ASSVGLGEEETQY

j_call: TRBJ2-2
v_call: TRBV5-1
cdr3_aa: ASSWTPQGGTGGSGELF

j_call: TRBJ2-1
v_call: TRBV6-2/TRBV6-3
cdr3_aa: ASSTGQGGNEQF

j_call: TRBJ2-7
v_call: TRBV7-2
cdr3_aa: ASSPSSYEQY

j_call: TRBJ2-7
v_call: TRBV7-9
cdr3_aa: ASTSATDEQY

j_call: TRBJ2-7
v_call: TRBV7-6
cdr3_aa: ASSLAWARGKSYEQY

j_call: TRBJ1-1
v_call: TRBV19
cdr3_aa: ASSIERDRGATEAF

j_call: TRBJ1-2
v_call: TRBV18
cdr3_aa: ASSPGQGALGGYGYT

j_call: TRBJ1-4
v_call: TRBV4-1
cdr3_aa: ASSHNTGGGEKLF

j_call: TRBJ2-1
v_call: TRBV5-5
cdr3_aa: ASSLGGDLNYNEQF

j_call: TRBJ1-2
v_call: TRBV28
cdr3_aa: ASRGRAHGYT

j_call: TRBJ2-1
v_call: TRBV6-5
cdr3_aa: ASSSQGVNEQF

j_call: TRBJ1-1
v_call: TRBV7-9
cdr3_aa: ASSTRPGGTEAF

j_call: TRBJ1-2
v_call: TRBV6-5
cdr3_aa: ASSYQTGGDGYT

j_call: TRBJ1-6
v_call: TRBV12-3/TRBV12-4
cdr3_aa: ASNPGRRAPLH

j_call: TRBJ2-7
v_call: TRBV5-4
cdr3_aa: ASSLGGLAGEQY

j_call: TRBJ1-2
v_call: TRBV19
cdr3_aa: ASSGNQGAVDGYT